The 19 T cell receptor beta chains listed next were all sequenced from one sample in a study of CD8 T cells in ankylosing spondylitis. Study observations and caveats: What seemed typical of ankylosing spondylitis blood was a TCR beta motif built from under 10 highly homologous variants.

Antigen specificity for these receptors is unknown. MiXCR was run by TCRdb on the 5' RACE reads, yielding one entry per CDR3 protein. In the table there are around 490,000 distinct CDR3 sequences, roughly 5.3% of which are singletons. Sequenced: blood, either unsorted or a sorted T cell fraction (not recorded which). Receptor source: a male donor with ankylosing spondylitis.

V is TRBV20-1 and J is TRBJ2-5, with 13 positions matching TRBD2. After removal of 1 base from V and 4 bases from J, the junction contained 9 bases not matched to a gene. Germline V CDR1 and CDR2: DFQATT, SNEGSKA (reference sequence). The CDR3 spans 17 residues. The CDR3, as DNA: TGCAGTGCTAGAGCTATGACTAGCGGGAGGTTTGGAGAGACCCAGTACTTC. It specifies CSARAMTSGRFGETQYF.

This clonotype appeared a few times. The V call is TRBV7-9, the J call TRBJ2-5, with no clear D. The V end was cut by 5 bases, the J end by 5 bases, with 12 bases between. The germline CDR1 and CDR2 sequences are SEHNR and FQNEAQ (reference sequence). The CDR3 is 13 residues long. The CDR3 protein is CASSPLAVETQYF. CDR3 nucleotide sequence: TGTGCCAGCAGCCCCCTCGCGGTGGAGACCCAGTACTTC.

This clonotype came up many times. The V and J genes are TRBV9 and TRBJ2-1; 12 bases line up with TRBD2. CDR3 size: 14 residues. J gave up 7 bases and V 4 bases, and 3 bases lay outside the gene matches. Germline lookup yields CDR1 SGDLS and CDR2 YYNGEE. CDR3 coding DNA: TGTGCCAGCAGCATGACTAGCGGGAGTAATGAGCAGTTCTTC. This gives the protein CASSMTSGSNEQFF.

In this sample, this clonotype turned up many times. The chain joins TRBV6-5 to TRBJ1-1, with no clear D. CDR1 MNHEY and CDR2 SVGAGI come from the germline V gene. The V end lost 2 bases, the J end lost 2 bases, and 9 bases lay between the germline ends. This CDR3 spans 14 amino acids. CDR3: CASSYRVQNTEAFF. The DNA of the CDR3 is TGTGCCAGCAGTTACAGGGTACAAAACACTGAAGCTTTCTTT.

There are a few counts of this clonotype. The rearrangement joins TRBV27 to TRBJ2-7; possibly TRBD2 for D (7 bases). The CDR3 loop spans 14 amino acids. Trimming removed 2 bases at V and 6 bases at J, with 14 bases between. Germline CDR1 reads MNHEY; CDR2 reads SMNVEV (reference sequence). The CDR3: CASSLIGGHIEQYF. Here the CDR3 DNA reads TGTGCCAGCAGTTTAATCGGGGGGCACATCGAGCAGTACTTC.

This clonotype was counted many times. The J gene is TRBJ1-2, the V gene TRBV20-1; D unclear. V lost 3 bases and J lost 4, with 12 bases in between. This CDR3 region has 13 residues. Germline CDR1 is DFQATT and CDR2 is SNEGSKA (reference sequence). CDR3 DNA: TGCAGTGCTAGTGAACCGCCCTCCTATGGCTACACCTTC. Translation gives CSASEPPSYGYTF.

This clonotype was seen repeatedly, ten times or more. V usage is TRBV6-5 and J usage is TRBJ2-7; maybe TRBD1 (5 bases). V dropped 2 bases and J dropped 0 bases, with 8 bases sitting between them. Germline V lookup: CDR1 MNHEY, CDR2 SVGAGI. CDR3 length: 14 residues. CDR3 coding DNA: TGTGCCAGCAGTTACGACAGCGACTCCTACGAGCAGTACTTC. It translates to CASSYDSDSYEQYF.

This clonotype was seen at least ten times. This rearrangement joins TRBV7-3 to TRBJ1-1; D call uncertain. This CDR3 contains 13 residues. Trimming stripped 1 base from V and 3 bases from J, with 6 bases between. Germline CDR1 and CDR2: SGHTA and FQGTGA. CDR3: CASSLRKDTEAFF. The CDR3 DNA is TGTGCCAGCAGCTTAAGGAAAGACACTGAAGCTTTCTTT. Using reference TRBV7-3 and TRBJ1-1 for the parts outside the CDR3, the full variable domain is GAGVSQTPSNKVTEKGKYVELRCDPISGHTALYWYRQSLGQGPEFLIYFQGTGAADDSGLPNDRFFAVRPEGSVSTLKIQRTERGDSAVYLCASSLRKDTEAFFGQGTRLTVV.

This clonotype was detected many times. The V and J genes are TRBV5-1 and TRBJ1-3, with a tentative D call TRBD1 (6 bases). Germline V lookup: CDR1 SGHRS, CDR2 YFSETQ. Trimming took off 5 bases at V and 2 bases at J, with 14 bases between the two ends. This CDR3 is built from 15 residues. The CDR3, as DNA: TGCGCCAGCAGTCTAGGGGGTTACGCTGGAAACACCATATATTTT. It is translated as CASSLGGYAGNTIYF.

This clonotype has a count of ten or more. This chain uses TRBV5-1 with TRBJ2-3; D possibly corresponds to TRBD2 (5 bases). The length of the CDR3 is 13 residues. V lost 7 bases and J lost 4, with 13 bases in between. Germline V gene lookup returns CDR1 SGHRS and CDR2 YFSETQ. Here the CDR3 reads CASRYSVPDTQYF. For the CDR3, the DNA is TGCGCCAGCCGCTATAGCGTACCAGATACGCAGTATTTT. Combining the CDR3 with reference TRBV5-1 and TRBJ2-3 gives the whole variable domain KAGVTQTPRYLIKTRGQQVTLSCSPISGHRSVSWYQQTPGQGLQFLFEYFSETQRNKGNFPGRFSGRQFSNSRSEMNVSTLELGDSALYLCASRYSVPDTQYFGPGTRLTVL.

This clonotype showed up many times. This chain connects TRBV5-1 to TRBJ1-1; D may be TRBD1 (5 bases). The CDR3 runs 14 residues. CDR1 and CDR2 (germline): SGHRS, YFSETQ. The V end lost 5 bases, the J end lost 1 base, and 12 bases lay between the germline ends. The CDR3 coding sequence is TGCGCCAGCAGTCGGGGCAGCCAGAACACTGAAGCTTTCTTT. Translation gives CASSRGSQNTEAFF.

The V call is TRBV10-3, the J call TRBJ2-7; D possibly corresponds to TRBD2 (6 bases). The CDR3 covers 16 residues. V was pared by 4 bases and J by 2 bases, with 18 bases between. Germline values: CDR1 ENHRY, CDR2 SYGVKD. CDR3 loop: CAISAGVRTGAYEQYF. CDR3 nucleotides: TGTGCCATCAGTGCGGGAGTACGAACCGGGGCCTACGAGCAGTACTTC.

To note about this clonotype: A read error may account for a junction end that differs from germline. The rearrangement uses TRBV7-7 and TRBJ2-2; unclear D gene. CDR1 is SSHAT and CDR2 is FNYEAQ in the germline V gene (reference sequence). This CDR3 has 14 amino acids. The CDR3 sequence: CASSSGPNTGELFF. In DNA, the CDR3 is TGTGCTAGCAGCTCCGGTCCGAACACCGGGGAGCTGTTTTTT.

This clonotype appeared a few times. The chain uses TRBV5-1 and TRBJ2-3, with D perhaps TRBD1 (6 bases). The CDR3 loop spans 16 amino acids. Germline V gene lookup returns CDR1 SGHRS and CDR2 YFSETQ. V gave up 0 bases and J gave up 3 bases, with 14 bases separating them. This chain's CDR3 is CASSLGWGPRTDTQYF. The CDR3 nucleotides read TGCGCCAGCAGCTTGGGTTGGGGGCCGAGGACAGATACGCAGTATTTT.

V gene TRBV7-2 combines with J gene TRBJ2-1; D is possibly TRBD2 (5 bases). Per the germline V gene, CDR1 is SGHTA and CDR2 is FQGNSA. This CDR3 comprises 17 residues. Trimming took off 2 bases at V and 0 bases at J, with 14 bases between the two ends. The CDR3 DNA follows: TGTGCCAGCAGCTTATACTTTCGGGGAAGCTCCTACAATGAGCAGTTCTTC. Its protein product is CASSLYFRGSSYNEQFF.

This clonotype was recorded many times. This sequence joins TRBV3-1 and TRBJ1-5; D is unclear. CDR1 is LGHDT and CDR2 is YNNKEL in the germline V gene (reference sequence). This CDR3 has 15 amino acids. V was clipped by 1 base and J by 3 bases, with 10 bases between them. The CDR3 DNA follows: TGTGCCAGCAGCCAAGGGGCGGGTAACAATCAGCCCCAGCATTTT. It encodes CASSQGAGNNQPQHF. Based on the CDR3 plus reference TRBV3-1 and TRBJ1-5, the full variable domain is DTAVSQTPKYLVTQMGNDKSIKCEQNLGHDTMYWYKQDSKKFLKIMFSYNNKELIINETVPNRFSPKSPDKAHLNLHINSLELGDSAVYFCASSQGAGNNQPQHFGDGTRLSIL.

This clonotype occurred many times. The J gene is TRBJ2-7, the V gene TRBV7-2, with 11 bases lining up with TRBD2. CDR1 is SGHTA, CDR2 FQGNSA, per germline. The CDR3 runs to 15 residues. After removal of 5 bases from V and 2 bases from J, the junction contained 5 bases not matched to a gene. CDR3 in amino acids: CASSRRLAGTYEQYF. CDR3 nucleotides: TGTGCCAGCAGCCGACGACTAGCGGGGACCTACGAGCAGTACTTC.

This clonotype was seen at least ten times. The rearrangement links TRBV11-2 to TRBJ2-5, with D hard to call. CDR3 length: 16 amino acids. The ends were cut back, 1 base at V and 2 bases at J, with 14 bases in the middle. The V gene's germline CDR1 is SGHAT and CDR2 FQNNGV. The chain's CDR3 is CASSLVRPYQQETQYF. CDR3 sequence (DNA): TGTGCCAGCAGCTTAGTTAGGCCATACCAACAAGAGACCCAGTACTTC.

This clonotype was seen ten or more times. The V gene is TRBV5-6, the J gene TRBJ1-2; D uncertain. The CDR3 consists of 14 residues. The germline V and J ends were trimmed by 4 bases and 0 bases, with 10 bases remaining between them. CDR1 and CDR2 (germline): SGHDT, YYEEEE. This CDR3 is CASSGYGANYGYTF. Here the CDR3 DNA reads TGTGCCAGCAGCGGCTACGGGGCTAACTATGGCTACACCTTC.